This TCR beta chain was profiled in a study of T-cell reconstitution after alpha-beta-depleted transplantation in children. The CDR3 spans 15 residues. Germline CDR1 SGHRS, CDR2 YFSETQ. Losses at the gene ends were 2 bases for V and 5 bases for J; bases not matched to a gene: 3. Unique molecular identifiers were incorporated into the prepared TCRbeta library. TCRdb independently ran MiXCR on the PCR reads; one entry per CDR3 protein. The sample yields 300,000 to 350,000 distinct CDR3 sequences, approximately 20% seen once. This clonotype showed up just a few times. The sample in question was PBMCs, mostly from graft donor cells, obtained 180 days after TCRalphabeta/CD19-depleted stem cell transplant. V usage is TRBV5-1 and J usage is TRBJ2-5; 13 bases align to TRBD2. The TCR was taken from a male patient between 10 and 17 years old who had a stem cell transplant for acute lymphoblastic leukemia, so the T cells may come from the graft donor. CDR3 protein: CASSLLAGGPETQYF. The CDR3 DNA reads TGCGCCAGCAGCTTACTAGCGGGAGGGCCGGAGACCCAGTACTTC. Complete variable domain (other parts from reference TRBV5-1 and TRBJ2-5): KAGVTQTPRYLIKTRGQQVTLSCSPISGHRSVSWYQQTPGQGLQFLFEYFSETQRNKGNFPGRFSGRQFSNSRSEMNVSTLELGDSALYLCASSLLAGGPETQYFGPGTRLLVL.